This TCR beta chain was sequenced in a study of T-cell reconstitution after alpha-beta-depleted transplantation in children. A word on this clonotype: Its antigen is not identified.

Study-level results: Surviving recipient T cells and thymic progenitors produced the high day-60 TCRbeta diversity seen in some patients. T-cell counts and diversity at one year following transplant were attributed mainly to newly produced T cells. Alpha-beta T cells present about two months after transplant were reported to originate from several hundred expanded graft clones.

Construction of the TCRbeta library involved unique molecular identifiers. TCRdb redid the calling of the PCR reads with MiXCR, one entry per CDR3 protein. The sample contains 600,000 or so distinct CDR3 sequences, 23% of which appear only once. The CDR3 loop spans 15 amino acids. V lost 3 bases and J lost 6, with 15 bases in between. CDR1 SGDLS and CDR2 YYNGEE come from the germline V gene. This TCR was sampled from a boy in the first two years of life who had a stem cell transplant for acute myeloid leukemia, so the T cells may come from the graft donor. V is TRBV9 and J is TRBJ2-2, with no clear D. This material consisted of PBMCs, mostly from graft donor cells, taken 360 days after TCRalphabeta/CD19-depleted stem cell transplant. CDR3 DNA sequence: TGTGCCAGCAGCGAGACTCCACCAACGGCCGGGGAGCTGTTTTTT. Translated, it gives CASSETPPTAGELFF.